Sequencing of this TCR beta chain was carried out in a study of blood T cell repertoires in COVID-19 (dated by TCRdb to the early 2020s). Background for the entire study: The collaborator samples originated in the United States, Italy and Spain and spanned the acute and convalescent phases of COVID-19. The prospective study material was composed of cDNA or gDNA derived from T cells, B-cell-depleted T cells, or PBMCs. Deeply sampled blood TCRbeta repertoires from subjects exposed to, actively infected with, or recovered from COVID-19 were included in the dataset. A freely available public database, intended as a resource for researchers studying the immune response to SARS-CoV-2, is where the repertoires were released. The samples were drawn from two sources: the first 160 participants of the ongoing ImmuneRACE study, and some 1,300 subjects contributed by 6 global collaborators. Sample metadata almost always included a de-identified subject ID, COVID-19 status, age in years and sex. Where available, HLA class I and class II types were obtained from metadata supplied by the sample provider rather than from assay-based typing.

TCRbeta CDR3 regions were amplified from genomic DNA by means of the immunoSEQ Assay, a bias-controlled multiplex PCR. As for the authors' bioinformatics: The number of nucleated cells in each sample was estimated from the amplification of reference gene primers within the assay. To quantify the absolute abundance of each unique TCRbeta CDR3 rearrangement, sequence reads were collapsed and filtered. For each sample, productive Simpson clonality was calculated by taking the square root of Simpson's diversity index across productive rearrangements. TCRdb re-hosts the immuneACCESS table, in-frame sequences only. Its copies lack some clones; in the studies checked, an unresolved V gene accounts for under half of them, and the cause for the rest is not known. V and J calls and clone size follow that table, whereas D and trimming were derived from the DNA. For this sample the table gives nearly 200,000 clones, of which around four fifths were detected only once. Of the sample, 0.95% falls within the top ten clones.

Here is what the overall study found, with its caveats: The amount of clinical and demographic metadata varied by source and participant and was provided uncurated.

The table lists this clone with a count of one. The specificity of this receptor is unknown. Base qualities are not at hand, and no much larger clone is one base apart. One collaborating source in Seattle enrolled patients while the patients were actively infected and followed the patients over time throughout the course of disease. The collaborating institutions used their own protocols to collect whole blood in K2EDTA tubes. Collaborator samples were shipped for TCRbeta analysis as frozen whole blood, isolated PBMCs, or DNA extracted from either sample type. The CDR3 runs 14 amino acids, cysteine and phenylalanine included. Only the CDR3 part of the read is kept: 42 bases, read in frame from the first base. V is cut back by 4 bases and J by 7 bases, with 6 bases in the junction unmatched. The germline V gene encodes CDR1 PRHDT and CDR2 FYEKMQ (reference sequence).

Material: peripheral blood. This chain is built from TRBV13 and TRBJ2-2; the central 7 bases match TRBD1. The sequence was collected from a man aged 55 to 70 with COVID-19, enrolled during active disease. This receptor carries the CDR3 CASSWGQKGGELFF. The nucleotides are TGTGCCAGCAGCTGGGGACAGAAGGGCGGGGAGCTGTTTTTT.